This T cell receptor (beta chain) was captured by sequencing in a study of tumor-infiltrating lymphocytes in primary liver carcinoma. Study results and caveats: Tumors had a top-250-clone fraction that was significantly higher than blood (p = 0.039).

The authors made TCR beta cDNA from roughly 480 ng total RNA with a constant-region primer. Three rounds of nested multiplex PCR with slightly modified ARM-PCR produced TCR beta libraries. Investigators reported that the first two PCR rounds, at around 11 cycles each, used TRBV1-TRBV30 forward primers with a C-beta reverse primer. TCRdb itself ran the multiplex PCR reads through MiXCR, one entry per CDR3 protein. The data hold some 120,000 distinct CDR3 sequences, with 64% observed a single time. With respect to this clonotype: The antigen remains undetermined. At one end, the junction sequence differs from germline, possibly due to a read error.

Per the germline V gene, CDR1 is SGHRS and CDR2 is YFSETQ. The CDR3 contains 16 residues. Co-extracting RNA and DNA was done with about 17-30 mg of unsorted bulk tissue as input. Five discrete regions of every tumor underwent sampling. In every tumor sample, viable tumor cells made up over 80%. This clonotype originated in a woman in her sixties with primary liver carcinoma and hepatitis B virus infection. The chain combines TRBV5-1 with TRBJ1-3; D might be TRBD1 (5 bases). Sequencing input: liver tumor tissue from sampling region 3. Subset in this sample: tumor region T3, left-lateral pole. This CDR3 is CANSLEAGSSGNTIYF. The CDR3 DNA is TGCGCCAACAGCTTGGAAGCAGGGTCCAGTGGAAACACCATATATTTT. The full variable domain, rest sourced from reference TRBV5-1 and TRBJ1-3, is KAGVTQTPRYLIKTRGQQVTLSCSPISGHRSVSWYQQTPGQGLQFLFEYFSETQRNKGNFPGRFSGRQFSNSRSEMNVSTLELGDSALYLCANSLEAGSSGNTIYFGEGSWLTVV.